This T cell receptor beta chain was captured in a study of shared clonotypes between healthy human individuals. Repertoires were generated with immunoSEQ multiplex PCR, while TCRdb's copy carries only in-frame clones and drops some. Found here are roughly 330,000 clones, under 80% of them singletons; the top ten hold 9% to 12%. V gave up 5 bases and J gave up 1 base; unmatched junction bases: 16. The CDR3 has 21 residues. Germline loops: CDR1 MDHEN, CDR2 SYDVKM. Sequencing input: memory CD4+ T cells sorted from blood. Subset meaning: CD45RA-negative fraction. The clonotype comes from a man aged 25-45 years in good health. The gene calls are TRBV28 and TRBJ2-2; 13 bases line up with TRBD2. CDR3: CASSPLIQPGLAGKNTGELFF. CDR3 DNA: TGTGCCAGCAGTCCACTCATCCAACCGGGACTAGCGGGGAAGAACACCGGGGAGCTGTTTTTT.